This T cell receptor (beta chain) was sequenced for a study of cytomegalovirus exposure and HLA in healthy donors. The study, taken as a whole, reports: Accounts indicate the classifier identified cytomegalovirus status with strong specificity and sensitivity. Associated with cytomegalovirus, according to the listing, were 150 to 200 TCR beta chains. There were some public TCRs occurring in many donors, but most TCR sequences were rare.

The CDR3 loop spans 15 amino acids. Trimming at V came to 5 bases and at J to 6 bases, leaving 10 bases not matched to a gene. Germline V gene lookup returns CDR1 PRHDT and CDR2 FYEKMQ (reference sequence). Of note for this clone: Antigen specificity is unknown.

Measured with immunoSEQ multiplex PCR; TCRdb has only the in-frame clones, and not every one. Of around 60,000 clones in the sample, approximately 95% were seen once. The receptor was derived from a woman aged 18-30 years in good health and CMV-seronegative. V and J are TRBV13 and TRBJ1-5; 7 bases agree with TRBD1. Sequencing input: PBMCs. The CDR3 DNA sequence: TGTGCCAGCAGCGCCACGACAGGGTATAGTCAGCCCCAGCATTTT. Translated, it gives CASSATTGYSQPQHF.